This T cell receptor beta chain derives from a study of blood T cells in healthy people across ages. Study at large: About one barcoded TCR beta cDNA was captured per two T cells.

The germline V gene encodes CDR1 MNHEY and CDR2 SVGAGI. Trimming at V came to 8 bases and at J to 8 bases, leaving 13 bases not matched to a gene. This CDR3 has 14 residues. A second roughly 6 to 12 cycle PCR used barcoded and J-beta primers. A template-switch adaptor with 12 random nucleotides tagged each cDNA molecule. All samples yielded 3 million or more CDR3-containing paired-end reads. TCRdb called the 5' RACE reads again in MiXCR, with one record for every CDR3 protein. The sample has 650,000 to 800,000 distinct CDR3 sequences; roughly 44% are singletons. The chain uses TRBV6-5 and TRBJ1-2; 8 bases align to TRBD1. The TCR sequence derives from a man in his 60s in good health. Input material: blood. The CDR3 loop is CASSGGNGIGGYTF. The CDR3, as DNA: TGTGCCAGCTCAGGGGGCAATGGAATTGGGGGCTACACCTTC.